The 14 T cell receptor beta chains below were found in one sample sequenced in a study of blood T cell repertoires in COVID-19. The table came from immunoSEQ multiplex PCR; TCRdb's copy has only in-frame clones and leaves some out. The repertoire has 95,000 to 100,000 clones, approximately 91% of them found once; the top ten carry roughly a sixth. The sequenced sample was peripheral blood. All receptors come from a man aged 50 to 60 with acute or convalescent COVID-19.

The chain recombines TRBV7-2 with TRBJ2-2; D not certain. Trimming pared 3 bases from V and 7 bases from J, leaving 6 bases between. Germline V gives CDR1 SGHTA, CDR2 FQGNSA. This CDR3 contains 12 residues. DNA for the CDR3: TGTGCCAGCAGCTTGATTAGCGGGGAGCTGTTTTTT. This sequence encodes CASSLISGELFF.

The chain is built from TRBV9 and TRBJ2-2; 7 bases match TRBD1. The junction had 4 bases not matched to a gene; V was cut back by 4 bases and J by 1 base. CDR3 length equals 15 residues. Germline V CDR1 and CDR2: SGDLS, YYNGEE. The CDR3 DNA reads TGTGCCAGCAGCCCGACAGGGAAGAACACCGGGGAGCTGTTTTTT. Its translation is CASSPTGKNTGELFF.

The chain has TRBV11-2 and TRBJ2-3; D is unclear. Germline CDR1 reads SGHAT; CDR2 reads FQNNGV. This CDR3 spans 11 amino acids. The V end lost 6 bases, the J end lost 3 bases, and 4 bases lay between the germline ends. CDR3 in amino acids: CASRQTDTQYF. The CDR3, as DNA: TGTGCCAGCAGACAAACAGATACGCAGTATTTT.

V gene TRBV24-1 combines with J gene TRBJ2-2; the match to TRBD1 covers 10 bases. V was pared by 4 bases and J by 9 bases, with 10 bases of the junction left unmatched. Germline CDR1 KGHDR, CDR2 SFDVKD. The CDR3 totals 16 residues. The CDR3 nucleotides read TGTGCCACCAGTGACCGGGGACAGGGGACCAACCGGGAGCTGTTTTTT. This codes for CATSDRGQGTNRELFF.

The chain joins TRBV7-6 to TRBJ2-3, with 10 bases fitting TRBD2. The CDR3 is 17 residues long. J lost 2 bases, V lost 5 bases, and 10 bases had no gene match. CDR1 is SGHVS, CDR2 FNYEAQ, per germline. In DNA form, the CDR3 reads TGTGCCAGCAGCCTCGGGACTAGCGCTCTTTACACAGATACGCAGTATTTT. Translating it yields CASSLGTSALYTDTQYF.

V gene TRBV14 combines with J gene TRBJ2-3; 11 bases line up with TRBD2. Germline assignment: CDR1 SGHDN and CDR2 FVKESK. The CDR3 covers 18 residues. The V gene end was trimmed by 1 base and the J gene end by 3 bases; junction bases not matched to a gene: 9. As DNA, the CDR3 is TGTGCCAGCAGCCAAGTCAGTAAAACTAGCGGGGGAACAGATACGCAGTATTTT. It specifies CASSQVSKTSGGTDTQYF.

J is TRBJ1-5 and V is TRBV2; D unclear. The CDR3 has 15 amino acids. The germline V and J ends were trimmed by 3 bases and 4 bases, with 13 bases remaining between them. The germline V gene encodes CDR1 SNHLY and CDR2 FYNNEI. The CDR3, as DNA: TGTGCCAGCAGTGAGGGAGATAGCAGGAATCAGCCCCAGCATTTT. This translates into CASSEGDSRNQPQHF.

The CDR3 sequence is CASSRRQGGNSPLHF. As DNA, the CDR3 is TGTGCCAGCAGTCGGCGACAGGGGGGCAATTCACCCCTCCACTTT. This chain uses TRBV6-5 with TRBJ1-6, with TRBD1 matching 9 bases. This CDR3 spans 15 amino acids. Per germline, CDR1 MNHEY and CDR2 SVGAGI. V was clipped by 5 bases and J by 7 bases; unmatched bases: 6.

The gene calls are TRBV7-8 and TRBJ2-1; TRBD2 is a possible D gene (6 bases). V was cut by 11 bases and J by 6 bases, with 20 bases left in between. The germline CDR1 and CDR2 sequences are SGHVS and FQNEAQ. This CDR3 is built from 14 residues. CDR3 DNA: TGTGCCTCGTCACCACCTCCGGGACTCAATGAGCAGTTCTTC. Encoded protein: CASSPPPGLNEQFF.

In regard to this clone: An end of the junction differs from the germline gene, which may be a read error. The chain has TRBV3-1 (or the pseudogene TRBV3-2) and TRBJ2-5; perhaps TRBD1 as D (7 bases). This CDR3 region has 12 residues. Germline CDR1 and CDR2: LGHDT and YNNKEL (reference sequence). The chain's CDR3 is CVSSLQGEAQYF. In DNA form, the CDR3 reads TGTGTCAGCAGCCTCCAGGGGGAGGCCCAGTACTTC.

The CDR3 region is CASSNGGGTVGELFF. The CDR3 region has the DNA TGTGCCAGCAGCAACGGCGGGGGTACGGTCGGGGAGCTGTTTTTT. The rearrangement links TRBV7-2 to TRBJ2-2, with 7 bases matching TRBD2. Trimming took 5 bases from V and 7 from J; bases not matched to a gene: 10. CDR1 is SGHTA, CDR2 FQGNSA, per germline. The CDR3 has 15 amino acids.

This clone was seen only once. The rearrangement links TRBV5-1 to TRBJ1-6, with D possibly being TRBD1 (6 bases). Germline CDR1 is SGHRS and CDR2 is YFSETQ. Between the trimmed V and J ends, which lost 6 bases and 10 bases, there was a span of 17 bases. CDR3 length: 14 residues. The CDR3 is CASTDGGPGSPLHF. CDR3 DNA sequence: TGCGCCAGCACTGACGGGGGGCCGGGGTCACCCCTCCACTTT.

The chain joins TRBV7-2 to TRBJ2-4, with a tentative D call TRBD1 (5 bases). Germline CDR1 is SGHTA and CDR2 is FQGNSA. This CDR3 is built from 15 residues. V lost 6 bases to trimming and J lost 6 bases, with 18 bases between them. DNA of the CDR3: TGTGCCAGCAGACAGAATCAGGGTCATAGAAACATTCAGTACTTC. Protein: CASRQNQGHRNIQYF.

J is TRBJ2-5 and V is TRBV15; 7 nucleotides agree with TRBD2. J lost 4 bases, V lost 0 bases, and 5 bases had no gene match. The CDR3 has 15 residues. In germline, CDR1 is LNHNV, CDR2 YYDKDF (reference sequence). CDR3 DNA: TGTGCCACCAGCAGAGATCGAGGGAGGGGAGAGACCCAGTACTTC. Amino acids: CATSRDRGRGETQYF.